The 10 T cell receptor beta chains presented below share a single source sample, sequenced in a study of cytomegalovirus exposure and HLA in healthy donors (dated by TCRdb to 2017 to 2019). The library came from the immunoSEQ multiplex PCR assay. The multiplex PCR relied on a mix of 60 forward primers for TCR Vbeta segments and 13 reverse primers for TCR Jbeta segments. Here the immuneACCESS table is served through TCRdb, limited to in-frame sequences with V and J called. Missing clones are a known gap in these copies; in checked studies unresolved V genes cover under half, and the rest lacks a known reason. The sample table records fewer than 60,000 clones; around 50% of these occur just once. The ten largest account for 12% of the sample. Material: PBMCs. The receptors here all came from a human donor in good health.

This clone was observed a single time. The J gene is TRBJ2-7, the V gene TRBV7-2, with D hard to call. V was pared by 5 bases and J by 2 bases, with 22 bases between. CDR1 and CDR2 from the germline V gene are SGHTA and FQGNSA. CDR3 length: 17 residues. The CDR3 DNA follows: TGTGCCAGCAGCACAAACCCTCCAGGTTTCGCTACCTACGAGCAGTACTTC. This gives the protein CASSTNPPGFATYEQYF.

This CDR3 reads CASSLRASKETQYF. CDR3 coding DNA: TGTGCCAGCAGCTTACGGGCTAGCAAAGAGACCCAGTACTTC. V is TRBV7-6 and J is TRBJ2-5, with a possible D match to TRBD2 (5 bases). Germline CDR1 is SGHVS and CDR2 is FNYEAQ. V lost 2 bases and J 3 bases, leaving 10 bases between the germline ends. The CDR3 length is 14 residues.

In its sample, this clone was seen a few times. CDR3 residues: CASSQATGATSGANVLTF. The CDR3 nucleotides read TGTGCCAGCAGCCAAGCGACAGGGGCGACCTCTGGGGCCAACGTCCTGACTTTC. V gene TRBV4-2 combines with J gene TRBJ2-6; 8 nucleotides match TRBD1. Germline loops: CDR1 LGHNA, CDR2 YNFKEQ. V was pared by 1 base and J by 0 bases, with 5 bases of the junction left unmatched. This CDR3 has 18 amino acids.

CDR3 loop: CASSFRGREETQYF. In DNA, the CDR3 is TGCGCCAGCAGCTTTAGGGGGCGGGAAGAGACCCAGTACTTC. This chain joins TRBV5-1 and TRBJ2-5, with 7 bases aligning to TRBD1. The CDR3 has 14 amino acids. J gave up 3 bases and V 2 bases, and 4 bases lay outside the gene matches. In germline, CDR1 is SGHRS, CDR2 YFSETQ.

The CDR3: CAIRAGDNTEAFF. In DNA form, the CDR3 reads TGTGCCATCAGGGCCGGGGATAACACTGAAGCTTTCTTT. V and J are TRBV10-3 and TRBJ1-1; D is undetermined. Trimming cost V 6 bases and J 2 bases, with 10 bases left between them. This CDR3 contains 13 residues. The germline gives CDR1 ENHRY, CDR2 SYGVKD.

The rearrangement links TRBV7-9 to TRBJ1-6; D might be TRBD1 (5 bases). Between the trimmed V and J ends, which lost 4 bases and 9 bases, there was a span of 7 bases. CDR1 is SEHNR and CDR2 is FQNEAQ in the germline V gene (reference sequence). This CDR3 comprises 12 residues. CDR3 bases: TGTGCCAGCAGCTCAGGGTTTTCACCCCTCCACTTT. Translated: CASSSGFSPLHF.

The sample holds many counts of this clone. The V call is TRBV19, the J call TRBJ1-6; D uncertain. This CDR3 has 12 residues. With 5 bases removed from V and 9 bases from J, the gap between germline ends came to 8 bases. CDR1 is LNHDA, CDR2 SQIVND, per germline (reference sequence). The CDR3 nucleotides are TGTGCCAGTAGTTTAGGGAGTTCACCCCTCCACTTT. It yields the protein CASSLGSSPLHF.

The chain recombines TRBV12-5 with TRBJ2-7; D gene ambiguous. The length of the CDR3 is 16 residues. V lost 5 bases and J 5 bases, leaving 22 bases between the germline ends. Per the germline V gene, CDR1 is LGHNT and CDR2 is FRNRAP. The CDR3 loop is CASGVGARLRENEQYF. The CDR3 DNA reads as TGTGCTAGTGGTGTGGGTGCGAGATTACGAGAGAACGAGCAGTACTTC.

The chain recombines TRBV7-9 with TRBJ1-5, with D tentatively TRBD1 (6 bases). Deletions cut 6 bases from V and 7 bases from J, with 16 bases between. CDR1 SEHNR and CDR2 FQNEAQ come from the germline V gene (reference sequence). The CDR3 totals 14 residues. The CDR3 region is CASSPPEGGQPQHF. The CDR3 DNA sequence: TGTGCCAGCAGTCCCCCTGAGGGGGGGCAGCCCCAGCATTTT.

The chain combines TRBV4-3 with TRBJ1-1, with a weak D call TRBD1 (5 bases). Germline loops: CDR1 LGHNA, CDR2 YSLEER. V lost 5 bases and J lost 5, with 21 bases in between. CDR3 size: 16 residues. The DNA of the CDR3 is TGCGCCAGCAGCAAAAGGGCCCAAGGGGCGGGGACTGAAGCTTTCTTT. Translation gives CASSKRAQGAGTEAFF.